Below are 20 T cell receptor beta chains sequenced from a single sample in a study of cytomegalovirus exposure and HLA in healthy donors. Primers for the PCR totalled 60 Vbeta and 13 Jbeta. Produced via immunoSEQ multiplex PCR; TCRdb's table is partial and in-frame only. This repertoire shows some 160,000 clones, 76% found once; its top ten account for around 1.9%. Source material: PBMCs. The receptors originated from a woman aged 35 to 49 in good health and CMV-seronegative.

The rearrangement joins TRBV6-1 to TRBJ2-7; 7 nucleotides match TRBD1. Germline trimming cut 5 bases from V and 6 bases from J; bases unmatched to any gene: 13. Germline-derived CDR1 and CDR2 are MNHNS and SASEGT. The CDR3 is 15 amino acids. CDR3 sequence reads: CASSPGRGLFSEQYF. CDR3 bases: TGTGCCAGCAGTCCCGGCAGGGGGTTGTTCTCCGAGCAGTACTTC.

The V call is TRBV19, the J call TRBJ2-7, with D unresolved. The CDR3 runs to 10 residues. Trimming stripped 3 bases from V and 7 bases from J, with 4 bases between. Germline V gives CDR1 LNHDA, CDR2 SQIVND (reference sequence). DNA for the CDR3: TGTGCCAGTAGTATTCGGGAGCAGTACTTC. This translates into CASSIREQYF.

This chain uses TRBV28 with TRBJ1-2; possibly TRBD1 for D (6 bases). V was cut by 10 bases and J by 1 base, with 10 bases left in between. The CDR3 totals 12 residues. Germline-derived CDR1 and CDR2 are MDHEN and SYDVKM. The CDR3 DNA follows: TGTGCCATCACAGGGATTAACTATGGCTACACCTTC. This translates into CAITGINYGYTF.

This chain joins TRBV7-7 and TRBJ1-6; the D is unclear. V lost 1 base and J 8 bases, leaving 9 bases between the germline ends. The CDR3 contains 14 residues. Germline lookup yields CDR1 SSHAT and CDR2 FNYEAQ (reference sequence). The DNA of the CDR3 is TGTGCCAGCAGCTTAGGCATGAGGCATTCACCCCTCCACTTT. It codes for CASSLGMRHSPLHF.

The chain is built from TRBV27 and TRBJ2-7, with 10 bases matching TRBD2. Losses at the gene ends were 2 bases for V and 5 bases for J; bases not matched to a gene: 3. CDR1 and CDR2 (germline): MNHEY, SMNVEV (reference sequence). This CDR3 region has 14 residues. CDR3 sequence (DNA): TGTGCCAGCAGTTTAAGACTAGCGGGCCACGAGCAGTACTTC. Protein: CASSLRLAGHEQYF.

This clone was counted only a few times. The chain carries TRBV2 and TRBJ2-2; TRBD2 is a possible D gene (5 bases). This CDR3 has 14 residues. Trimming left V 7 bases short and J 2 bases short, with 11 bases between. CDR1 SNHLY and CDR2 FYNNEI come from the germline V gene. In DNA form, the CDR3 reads TGTGCCAGCACCACGGGATTCAACACCGGGGAGCTGTTTTTT. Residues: CASTTGFNTGELFF.

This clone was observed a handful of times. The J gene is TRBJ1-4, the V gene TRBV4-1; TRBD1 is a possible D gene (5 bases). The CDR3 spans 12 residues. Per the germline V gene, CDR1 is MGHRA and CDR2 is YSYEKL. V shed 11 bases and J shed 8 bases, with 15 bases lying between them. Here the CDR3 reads CAARGYGEKLFF. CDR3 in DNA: TGCGCCGCGCGGGGGTATGGGGAAAAACTGTTTTTT.

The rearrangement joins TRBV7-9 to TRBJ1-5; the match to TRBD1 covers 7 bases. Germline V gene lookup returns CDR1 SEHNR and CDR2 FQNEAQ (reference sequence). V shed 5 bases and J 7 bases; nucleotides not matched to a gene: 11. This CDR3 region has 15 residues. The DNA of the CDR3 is TGTGCCAGCAGCAAGCAGGGACAGCTAGACCAGCCCCAGCATTTT. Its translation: CASSKQGQLDQPQHF.

Here the CDR3 reads CASSIDRTSASTDTQYF. The CDR3 bases are TGTGCCAGTAGTATAGATAGGACTAGCGCCAGCACAGATACGCAGTATTTT. The V call is TRBV19, the J call TRBJ2-3; 9 nucleotides line up with TRBD2. CDR1 LNHDA and CDR2 SQIVND come from the germline V gene (reference sequence). This CDR3 is built from 17 residues. Losses at the gene ends were 0 bases for V and 0 bases for J; bases not matched to a gene: 4.

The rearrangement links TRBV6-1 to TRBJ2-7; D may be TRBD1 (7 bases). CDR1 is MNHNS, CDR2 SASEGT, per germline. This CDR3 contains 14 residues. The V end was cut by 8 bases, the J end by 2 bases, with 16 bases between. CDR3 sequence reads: CASRRGRGAYEQYF. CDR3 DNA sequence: TGTGCCAGCCGTCGGGGCAGGGGGGCCTACGAGCAGTACTTC.

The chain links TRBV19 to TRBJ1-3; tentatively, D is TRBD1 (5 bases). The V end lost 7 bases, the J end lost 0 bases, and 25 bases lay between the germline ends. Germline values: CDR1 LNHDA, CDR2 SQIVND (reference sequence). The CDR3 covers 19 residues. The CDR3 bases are TGTGCCAGTAAAACGACCAAATTTGGGACTGACAGCTCTGGAAACACCATATATTTT. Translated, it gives CASKTTKFGTDSSGNTIYF.

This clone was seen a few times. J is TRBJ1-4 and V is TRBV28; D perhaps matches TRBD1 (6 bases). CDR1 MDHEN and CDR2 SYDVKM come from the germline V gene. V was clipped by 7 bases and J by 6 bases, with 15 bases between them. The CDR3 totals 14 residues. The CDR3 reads CASIAGAGYEKLFF. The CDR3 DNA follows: TGTGCCAGCATTGCGGGGGCCGGGTATGAAAAACTGTTTTTT.

The CDR3 reads CASSRRQGLETQYF. The CDR3 coding sequence is TGTGCCAGCTCGCGTCGACAGGGGTTGGAGACCCAGTACTTC. The V gene is TRBV18, the J gene TRBJ2-5; 8 positions match TRBD1. Germline V gene sequence: CDR1 KGHSH, CDR2 LQKENI. V lost 6 bases and J lost 5; bases outside the gene matches: 8. CDR3 size: 14 residues.

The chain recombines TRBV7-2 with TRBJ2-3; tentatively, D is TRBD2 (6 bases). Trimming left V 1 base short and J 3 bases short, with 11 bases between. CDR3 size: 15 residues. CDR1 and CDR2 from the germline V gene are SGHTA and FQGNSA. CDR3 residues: CASSLEAGLTDTQYF. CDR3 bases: TGTGCCAGCAGCTTAGAAGCGGGCCTAACAGATACGCAGTATTTT.

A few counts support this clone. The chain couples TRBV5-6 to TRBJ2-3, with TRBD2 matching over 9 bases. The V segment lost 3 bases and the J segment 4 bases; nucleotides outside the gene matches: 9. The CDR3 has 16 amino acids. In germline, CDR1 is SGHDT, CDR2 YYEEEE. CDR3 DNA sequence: TGTGCCAGCAGCTCGGGGTTAGCGGGAGCTGCAGATACGCAGTATTTT. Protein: CASSSGLAGAADTQYF.

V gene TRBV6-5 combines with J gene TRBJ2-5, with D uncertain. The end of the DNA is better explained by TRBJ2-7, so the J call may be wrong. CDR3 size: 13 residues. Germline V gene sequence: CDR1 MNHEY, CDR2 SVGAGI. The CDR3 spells CASSSRDGYEQYF. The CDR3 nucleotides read TGTGCCAGCAGTTCACGCGACGGGTACGAGCAGTACTTC.

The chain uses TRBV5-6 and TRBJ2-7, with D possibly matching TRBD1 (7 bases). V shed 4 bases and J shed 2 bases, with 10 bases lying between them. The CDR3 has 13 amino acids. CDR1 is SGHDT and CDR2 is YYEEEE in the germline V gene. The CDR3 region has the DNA TGTGCCAGCAGCGGCGGGACAGCCTACGAGCAGTACTTC. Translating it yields CASSGGTAYEQYF.

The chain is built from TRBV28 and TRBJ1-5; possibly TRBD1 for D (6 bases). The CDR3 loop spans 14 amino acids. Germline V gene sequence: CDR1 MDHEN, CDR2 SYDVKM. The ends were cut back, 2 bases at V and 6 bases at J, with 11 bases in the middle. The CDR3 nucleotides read TGTGCCAGCAGTTTACCAGGGGACCCTCAGCCCCAGCATTTT. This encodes CASSLPGDPQPQHF.

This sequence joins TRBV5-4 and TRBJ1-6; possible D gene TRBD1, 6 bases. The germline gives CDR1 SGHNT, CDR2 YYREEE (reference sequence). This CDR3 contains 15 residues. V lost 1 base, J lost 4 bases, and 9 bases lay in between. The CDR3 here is CASSLYRGYNSPLHF. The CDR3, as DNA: TGTGCCAGCAGCTTGTATAGGGGGTATAATTCACCCCTCCACTTT.

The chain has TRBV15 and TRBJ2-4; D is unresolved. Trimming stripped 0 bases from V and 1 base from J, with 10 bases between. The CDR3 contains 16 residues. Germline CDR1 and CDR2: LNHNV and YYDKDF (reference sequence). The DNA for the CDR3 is TGTGCCACCAGCAGAGATGCGGCTTTGGCCAAAAACATTCAGTACTTC. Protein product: CATSRDAALAKNIQYF. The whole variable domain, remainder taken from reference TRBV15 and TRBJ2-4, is DAMVIQNPRYQVTQFGKPVTLSCSQTLNHNVMYWYQQKSSQAPKLLFHYYDKDFNNEADTPDNFQSRRPNTSFCFLDIRSPGLGDTAMYLCATSRDAALAKNIQYFGAGTRLSVL.